Sequencing of this T cell receptor beta chain was carried out in a study of Ad26.COV2.S vaccination and SARS-CoV-2 variants. Study overall: Vaccine-arm donor from the placebo-controlled COV1001 Ad26.COV2.S trial.

Treatment here: about 20 received Ad26.COV2.S at low or high dose, single or two shots; several received placebo; per-sample allocation not given. The samples date from day 63 after the first vaccine or placebo injection. Profiled with immunoSEQ multiplex PCR; TCRdb holds only in-frame clones, not every one. The sample lists approximately 480,000 clones, around 85% occurring once. CDR1 and CDR2 from the germline V gene are SQVTM and ANQGSEA. The ends lost 6 bases at V and 9 bases at J; junction bases unmatched: 5. The CDR3 extends over 10 amino acids. This TCR was sampled from a person aged 18-60 years who received the Ad26.COV2.S COVID-19 vaccine or a placebo. This chain joins TRBV29-1 and TRBJ2-7; 7 bases are shared with TRBD1. Source: peripheral blood, taken in a trial of Ad26.COV2.S vaccine versus placebo. This CDR3 is CSVGDSRQYF. The CDR3 DNA reads TGCAGCGTCGGGGACAGCCGGCAGTACTTC.